This T cell receptor beta chain was observed in a study of T-cell memory formation after mild COVID-19. TCRdb re-analysed the 5' RACE reads in MiXCR, keeping a single row per CDR3 protein. Here the sample spans hundreds of thousands of distinct CDR3 sequences, around 20% being singletons. Germline values: CDR1 SGHTA, CDR2 FQGNSA. Trimming stripped 3 bases from V and 13 bases from J, with 9 bases between. The CDR3 is made up of 10 amino acids. What was sequenced was PBMCs or a T cell subset sorted from them (not recorded which). The chain joins TRBV7-2 to TRBJ1-1; D uncertain. This sequence was found in an adult woman who had mild COVID-19 (a few samples of this study predate the infection). Cell type and time point are not known. CDR3 DNA: TGTGCCAGCAGCTTTTCAGTGGGTTTCTTT. Protein product: CASSFSVGFF.